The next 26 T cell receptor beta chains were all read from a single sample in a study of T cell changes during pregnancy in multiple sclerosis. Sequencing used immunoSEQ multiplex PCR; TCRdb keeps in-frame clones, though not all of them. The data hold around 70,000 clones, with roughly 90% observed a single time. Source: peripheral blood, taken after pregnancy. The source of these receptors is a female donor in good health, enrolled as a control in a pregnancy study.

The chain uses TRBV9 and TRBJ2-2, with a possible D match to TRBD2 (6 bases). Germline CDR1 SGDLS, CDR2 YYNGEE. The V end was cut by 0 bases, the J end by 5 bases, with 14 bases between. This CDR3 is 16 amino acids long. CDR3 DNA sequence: TGTGCCAGCAGCGTAGCCGACGGGGGAGGAACCGGGGAGCTGTTTTTT. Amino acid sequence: CASSVADGGGTGELFF.

For the CDR3, the DNA is TGTGCCAGCAGTCTAAGAGGACAGGGGACCTACGAGCAGTACTTC. Protein sequence: CASSLRGQGTYEQYF. The rearrangement joins TRBV6-6 to TRBJ2-7, with 9 bases lining up with TRBD1. Trimming took 5 bases from V and 2 from J; bases not matched to a gene: 7. The germline V gene has CDR1 MNHNY and CDR2 SVGAGI (reference sequence). The CDR3 is 15 residues long.

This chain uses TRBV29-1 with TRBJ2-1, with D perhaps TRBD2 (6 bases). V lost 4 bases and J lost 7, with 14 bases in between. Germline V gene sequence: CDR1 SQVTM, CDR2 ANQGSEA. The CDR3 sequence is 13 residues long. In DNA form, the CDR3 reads TGCAGCGTTGGGAGACTAGGGCGGAATGAGCAGTTCTTC. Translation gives CSVGRLGRNEQFF.

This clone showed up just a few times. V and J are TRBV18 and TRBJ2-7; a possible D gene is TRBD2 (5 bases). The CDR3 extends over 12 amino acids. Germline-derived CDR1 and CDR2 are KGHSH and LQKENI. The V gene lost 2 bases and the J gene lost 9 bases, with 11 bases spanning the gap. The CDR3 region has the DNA TGTGCCAGCTCACCATACCGGGATCTGCAGTACTTC. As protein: CASSPYRDLQYF.

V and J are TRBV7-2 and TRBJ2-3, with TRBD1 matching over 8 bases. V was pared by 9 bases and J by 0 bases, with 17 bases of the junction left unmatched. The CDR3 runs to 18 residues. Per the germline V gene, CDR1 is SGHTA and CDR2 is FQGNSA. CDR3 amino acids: CASRQGTGKYSSTDTQYF. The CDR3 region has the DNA TGTGCCAGTAGACAGGGGACAGGCAAATATTCTAGCACAGATACGCAGTATTTT.

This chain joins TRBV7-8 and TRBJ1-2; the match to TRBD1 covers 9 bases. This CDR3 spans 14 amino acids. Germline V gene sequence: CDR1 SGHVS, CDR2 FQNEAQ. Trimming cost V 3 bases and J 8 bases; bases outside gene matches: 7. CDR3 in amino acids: CASSFRTGDQGYTF. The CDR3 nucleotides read TGTGCCAGCAGCTTTCGGACAGGGGACCAGGGCTACACCTTC.

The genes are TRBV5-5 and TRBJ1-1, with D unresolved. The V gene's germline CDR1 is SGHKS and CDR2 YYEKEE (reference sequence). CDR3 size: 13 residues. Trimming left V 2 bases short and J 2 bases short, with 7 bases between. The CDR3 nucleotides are TGTGCCAGCAGCTTCCAGTCCAACACTGAAGCTTTCTTT. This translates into CASSFQSNTEAFF.

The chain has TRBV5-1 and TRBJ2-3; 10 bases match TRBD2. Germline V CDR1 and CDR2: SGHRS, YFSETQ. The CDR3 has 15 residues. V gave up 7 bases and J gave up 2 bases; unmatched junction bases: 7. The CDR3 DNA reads TGCGCCAGCCGTACCGGGACTAGCGCCACAGATACGCAGTATTTT. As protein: CASRTGTSATDTQYF.

CDR3 sequence reads: CASSKRKRTYPYEQYF. The CDR3 DNA is TGTGCCAGCAGCAAAAGGAAGCGGACTTACCCATACGAGCAGTACTTC. The chain carries TRBV21-1 and TRBJ2-7; TRBD2 is the table's D call and was not checked against the DNA. TRBV21-1 is designated a pseudogene. This CDR3 comprises 16 residues.

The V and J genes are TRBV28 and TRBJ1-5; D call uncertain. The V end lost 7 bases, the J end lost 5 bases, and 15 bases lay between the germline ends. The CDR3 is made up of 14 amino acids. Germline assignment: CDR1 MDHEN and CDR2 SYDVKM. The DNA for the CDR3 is TGTGCCAGCATACCACCAGGAAGTTATCAGCCCCAGCATTTT. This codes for CASIPPGSYQPQHF.

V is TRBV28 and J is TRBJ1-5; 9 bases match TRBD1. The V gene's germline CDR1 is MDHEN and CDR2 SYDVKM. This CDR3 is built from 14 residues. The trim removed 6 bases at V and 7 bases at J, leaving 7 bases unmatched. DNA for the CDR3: TGTGCCAGCAGCTACAGGGGGCCGGGACAGCCCCAGCATTTT. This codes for CASSYRGPGQPQHF.

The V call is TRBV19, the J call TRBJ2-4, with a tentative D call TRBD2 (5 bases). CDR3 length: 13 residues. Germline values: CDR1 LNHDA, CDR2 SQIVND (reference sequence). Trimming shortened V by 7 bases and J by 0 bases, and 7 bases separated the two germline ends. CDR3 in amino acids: CASTGVAKNIQYF. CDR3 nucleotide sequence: TGTGCCAGTACCGGGGTAGCCAAAAACATTCAGTACTTC. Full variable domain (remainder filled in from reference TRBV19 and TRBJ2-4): DGGITQSPKYLFRKEGQNVTLSCEQNLNHDAMYWYRQDPGQGLRLIYYSQIVNDFQKGDIAEGYSVSREKKESFPLTVTSAQKNPTAFYLCASTGVAKNIQYFGAGTRLSVL.

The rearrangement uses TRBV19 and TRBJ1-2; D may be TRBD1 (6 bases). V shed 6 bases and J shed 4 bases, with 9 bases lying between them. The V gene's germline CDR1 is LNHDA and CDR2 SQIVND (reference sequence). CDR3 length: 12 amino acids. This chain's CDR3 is CASRRRGYGYTF. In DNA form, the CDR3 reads TGTGCCAGTAGACGCAGGGGCTATGGCTACACCTTC. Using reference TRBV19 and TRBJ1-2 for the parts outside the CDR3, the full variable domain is DGGITQSPKYLFRKEGQNVTLSCEQNLNHDAMYWYRQDPGQGLRLIYYSQIVNDFQKGDIAEGYSVSREKKESFPLTVTSAQKNPTAFYLCASRRRGYGYTFGSGTRLTVV.

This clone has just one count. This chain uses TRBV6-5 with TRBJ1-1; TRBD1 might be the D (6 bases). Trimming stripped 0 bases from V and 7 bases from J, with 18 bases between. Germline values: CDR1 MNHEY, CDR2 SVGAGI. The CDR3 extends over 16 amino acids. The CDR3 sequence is CASSYSRWGGEGEAFF. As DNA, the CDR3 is TGTGCCAGCAGTTACTCGAGGTGGGGGGGCGAAGGTGAAGCTTTCTTT.

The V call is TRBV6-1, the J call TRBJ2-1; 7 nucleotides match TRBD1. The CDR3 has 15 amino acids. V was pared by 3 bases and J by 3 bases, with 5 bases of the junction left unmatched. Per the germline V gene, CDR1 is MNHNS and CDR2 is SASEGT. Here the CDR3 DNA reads TGTGCCAGCAGTGAGGGAGACAGGGTCTACAATGAGCAGTTCTTC. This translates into CASSEGDRVYNEQFF.

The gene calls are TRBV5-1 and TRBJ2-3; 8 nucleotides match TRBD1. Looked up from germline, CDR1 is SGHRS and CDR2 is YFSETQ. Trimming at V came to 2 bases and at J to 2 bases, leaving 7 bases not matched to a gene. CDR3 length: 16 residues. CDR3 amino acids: CASSFGGQGNTDTQYF. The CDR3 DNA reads TGCGCCAGCAGCTTCGGTGGACAGGGCAACACAGATACGCAGTATTTT. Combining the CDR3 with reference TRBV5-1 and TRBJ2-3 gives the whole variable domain KAGVTQTPRYLIKTRGQQVTLSCSPISGHRSVSWYQQTPGQGLQFLFEYFSETQRNKGNFPGRFSGRQFSNSRSEMNVSTLELGDSALYLCASSFGGQGNTDTQYFGPGTRLTVL.

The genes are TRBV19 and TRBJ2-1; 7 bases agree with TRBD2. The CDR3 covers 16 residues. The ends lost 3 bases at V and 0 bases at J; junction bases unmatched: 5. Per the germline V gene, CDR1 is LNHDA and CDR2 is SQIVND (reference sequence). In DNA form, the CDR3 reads TGTGCCAGTAGTATCGGTTCGGGGGGCTCCTACAATGAGCAGTTCTTC. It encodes CASSIGSGGSYNEQFF.

CDR3 loop: CASSLARVGYGYTF. DNA of the CDR3: TGTGCCAGCAGCTTAGCCAGGGTGGGCTATGGCTACACCTTC. The gene calls are TRBV7-8 and TRBJ1-2; tentatively, D is TRBD1 (5 bases). The V end lost 0 bases, the J end lost 4 bases, and 9 bases lay between the germline ends. CDR3 length equals 14 residues. The germline CDR1 and CDR2 sequences are SGHVS and FQNEAQ. Using reference TRBV7-8 and TRBJ1-2 for the parts outside the CDR3, the full variable domain is GAGVSQSPRYKVAKRGQDVALRCDPISGHVSLFWYQQALGQGPEFLTYFQNEAQLDKSGLPSDRFFAERPEGSVSTLKIQRTQQEDSAVYLCASSLARVGYGYTFGSGTRLTVV.

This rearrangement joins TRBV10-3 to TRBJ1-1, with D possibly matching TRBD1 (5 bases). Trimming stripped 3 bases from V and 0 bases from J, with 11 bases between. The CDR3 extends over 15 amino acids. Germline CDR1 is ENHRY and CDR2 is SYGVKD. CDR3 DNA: TGTGCCATCAGTGACAAGACAGTATTGAACACTGAAGCTTTCTTT. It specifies CAISDKTVLNTEAFF.

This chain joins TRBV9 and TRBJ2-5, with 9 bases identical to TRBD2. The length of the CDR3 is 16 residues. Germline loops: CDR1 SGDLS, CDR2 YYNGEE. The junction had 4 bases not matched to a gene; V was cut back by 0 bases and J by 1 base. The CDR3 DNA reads TGTGCCAGCAGCGTAGCTACTAGCGGGCCCCAAGAGACCCAGTACTTC. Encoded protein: CASSVATSGPQETQYF. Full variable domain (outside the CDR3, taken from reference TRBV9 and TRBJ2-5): DSGVTQTPKHLITATGQRVTLRCSPRSGDLSVYWYQQSLDQGLQFLIQYYNGEERAKGNILERFSAQQFPDLHSELNLSSLELGDSALYFCASSVATSGPQETQYFGPGTRLLVL.

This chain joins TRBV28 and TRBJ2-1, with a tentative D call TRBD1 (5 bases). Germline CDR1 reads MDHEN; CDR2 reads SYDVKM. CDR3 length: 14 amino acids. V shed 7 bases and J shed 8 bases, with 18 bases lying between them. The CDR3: CASTSTRVFHEQFF. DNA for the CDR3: TGTGCCAGCACCTCGACCAGGGTTTTCCATGAGCAGTTCTTC.

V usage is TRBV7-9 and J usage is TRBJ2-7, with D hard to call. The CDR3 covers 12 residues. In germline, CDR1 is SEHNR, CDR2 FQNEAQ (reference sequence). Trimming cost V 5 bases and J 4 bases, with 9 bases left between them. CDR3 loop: CASSSLEYEQYF. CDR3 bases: TGTGCCAGCAGCAGCCTTGAGTACGAGCAGTACTTC.

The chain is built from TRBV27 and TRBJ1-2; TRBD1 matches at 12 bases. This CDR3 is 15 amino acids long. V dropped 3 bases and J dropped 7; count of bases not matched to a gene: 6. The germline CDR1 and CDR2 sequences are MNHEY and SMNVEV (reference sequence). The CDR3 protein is CASSLRGQGASGYTF. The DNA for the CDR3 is TGTGCCAGCAGTTTGAGGGGACAGGGGGCCTCTGGCTACACCTTC.

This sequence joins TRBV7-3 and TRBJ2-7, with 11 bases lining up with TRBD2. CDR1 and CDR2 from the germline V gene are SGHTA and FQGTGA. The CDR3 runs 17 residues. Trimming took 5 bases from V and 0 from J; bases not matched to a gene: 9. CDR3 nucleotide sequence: TGTGCCAGCAGCCCTAGCGGGGGGACTAAAAGCTCCTACGAGCAGTACTTC. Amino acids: CASSPSGGTKSSYEQYF.

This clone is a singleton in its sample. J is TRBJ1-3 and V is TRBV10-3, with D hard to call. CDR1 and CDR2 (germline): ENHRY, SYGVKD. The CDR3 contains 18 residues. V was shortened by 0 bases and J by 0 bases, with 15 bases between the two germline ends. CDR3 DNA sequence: TGTGCCATCAGTGAGTCGGGCGGGCCATTCATCTCTGGAAACACCATATATTTT. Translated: CAISESGGPFISGNTIYF.

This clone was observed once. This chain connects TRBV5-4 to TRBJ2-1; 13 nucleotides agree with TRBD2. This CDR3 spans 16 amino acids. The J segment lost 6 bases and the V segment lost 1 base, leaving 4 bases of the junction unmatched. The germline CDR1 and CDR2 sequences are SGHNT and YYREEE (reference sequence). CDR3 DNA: TGTGCCAGCAGCTTGACTAGCGGGGGGGCTCCCAATGAGCAGTTCTTC. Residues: CASSLTSGGAPNEQFF.